These 15 T cell receptor beta chains were sequenced from one sample in a study of blood T cell repertoires in COVID-19. Clones were read by immunoSEQ multiplex PCR, and TCRdb kept only the in-frame ones, dropping some. In the table there are some 120,000 clones, about 86% of which are singletons. Input material: peripheral blood. All receptors come from a woman aged 45 to 65 with acute or convalescent COVID-19.

The chain couples TRBV11-2 to TRBJ2-3; 7 bases agree with TRBD1. The J segment lost 6 bases and the V segment lost 5 bases, leaving 8 bases of the junction unmatched. The CDR3 spans 14 residues. Germline V CDR1 and CDR2: SGHAT, FQNNGV. CDR3 coding DNA: TGTGCCAGCAGCCTAACCGGGACAGCGGATACGCAGTATTTT. Its translation is CASSLTGTADTQYF.

The CDR3 DNA follows: TGCGCCAGCAGCGCGGACAACCCGGTGGGGACTGAAGCTTTCTTT. It yields the protein CASSADNPVGTEAFF. The rearrangement links TRBV5-1 to TRBJ1-1; D possibly corresponds to TRBD1 (5 bases). Trimming stripped 4 bases from V and 5 bases from J, with 18 bases between. Germline CDR1 is SGHRS and CDR2 is YFSETQ. CDR3 length equals 15 residues.

This chain links TRBV6-1 with TRBJ1-2, with TRBD1 identical over 7 bases. CDR1 MNHNS and CDR2 SASEGT come from the germline V gene. This CDR3 has 12 residues. The junction had 4 bases not matched to a gene; V was cut back by 6 bases and J by 6 bases. CDR3 loop: CASRTGENGYTF. The CDR3 nucleotides are TGTGCCAGCAGAACAGGGGAGAATGGCTACACCTTC.

The chain has TRBV6-1 and TRBJ2-3; TRBD2 matches 12 bases. V shed 0 bases, J shed 5 bases, and the junction held 9 bases outside the gene matches. The length of the CDR3 is 18 residues. Looked up from germline, CDR1 is MNHNS and CDR2 is SASEGT. The CDR3: CASSEARASGGARDTQYF. The DNA for the CDR3 is TGTGCCAGCAGTGAAGCAAGGGCTAGCGGGGGGGCGAGAGATACGCAGTATTTT.

The chain has TRBV11-1 and TRBJ2-1; 12 bases are shared with TRBD2. From germline, CDR1 is SGHAT and CDR2 FQDESV (reference sequence). The CDR3 length is 15 residues. Germline trimming cut 6 bases from V and 9 bases from J; bases unmatched to any gene: 9. The CDR3: CASSLLAGGRIEQFF. CDR3 bases: TGTGCCAGCAGTTTACTAGCGGGGGGTCGGATTGAGCAGTTCTTC.

The chain has TRBV3-1 (or the pseudogene TRBV3-2) and TRBJ1-1, with D uncertain. Deletions cut 0 bases from V and 10 bases from J, with 18 bases between. Germline V gives CDR1 LGHDT, CDR2 YNNKEL (reference sequence). This CDR3 region has 15 residues. CDR3 coding DNA: TGTGCCAGCAGCCAAGAGCCCCAGCAGTCTAGTCTAGCTTTCTTT. Its translation: CASSQEPQQSSLAFF.

This sequence joins TRBV30 and TRBJ2-3; D is uncertain. The CDR3 has 17 amino acids. The V end was cut by 2 bases, the J end by 0 bases, with 18 bases between. From germline, CDR1 is GTSNPN and CDR2 SVGIG (reference sequence). The CDR3 loop is CAWSSRQASFSTDTQYF. The CDR3 region has the DNA TGTGCCTGGAGTTCCCGGCAGGCATCCTTCAGCACAGATACGCAGTATTTT.

The V gene is TRBV7-6, the J gene TRBJ2-2; possible D gene TRBD2, 7 bases. V lost 5 bases and J 2 bases, leaving 15 bases between the germline ends. Germline assignment: CDR1 SGHVS and CDR2 FNYEAQ. The CDR3 runs 16 residues. CDR3 amino acids: CASSRGGGLNTGELFF. The CDR3 region has the DNA TGTGCCAGCAGCCGAGGGGGGGGTTTAAACACCGGGGAGCTGTTTTTT.

The chain couples TRBV12-5 to TRBJ1-2, with TRBD1 identical over 10 bases. The trim removed 4 bases at V and 7 bases at J, leaving 9 bases unmatched. The CDR3 length is 15 residues. Germline CDR1 LGHNT, CDR2 FRNRAP. The CDR3 protein is CASGSGQGGISGYTF. CDR3 nucleotide sequence: TGTGCTAGTGGTTCCGGACAGGGGGGGATCTCTGGCTACACCTTC.

The chain links TRBV7-8 to TRBJ1-6; D is unresolved. This CDR3 has 12 residues. Trimming left V 4 bases short and J 7 bases short, with 5 bases between. Germline loops: CDR1 SGHVS, CDR2 FQNEAQ. The chain's CDR3 is CASSSPNSPLHF. In DNA, the CDR3 is TGTGCCAGCAGCTCCCCAAATTCACCCCTCCACTTT.

The chain uses TRBV4-1 and TRBJ1-2; 8 bases are shared with TRBD1. The germline V gene encodes CDR1 MGHRA and CDR2 YSYEKL. The length of the CDR3 is 16 residues. The J segment lost 4 bases and the V segment lost 4 bases, leaving 11 bases of the junction unmatched. CDR3 sequence (DNA): TGCGCCAGCAGCCTAACGACGACAGGGGTTGGCTATGGCTACACCTTC. It yields the protein CASSLTTTGVGYGYTF.

This clone was counted between two and nine times. J is TRBJ1-6 and V is TRBV10-3, with a possible D match to TRBD1 (5 bases). The germline V gene encodes CDR1 ENHRY and CDR2 SYGVKD. The CDR3 is 17 residues long. Trimming removed 10 bases from V and 5 bases from J, with 24 bases in between. This CDR3 reads CASRDFGRGKNNSPLHF. In nucleotides, the CDR3 is TGTGCCAGCAGGGATTTTGGGAGGGGAAAAAATAATTCACCCCTCCACTTT.

A word on this clone: This CDR3 is also generated by other DNA sequences in the sample. The rearrangement uses TRBV29-1 and TRBJ1-1, with D tentatively TRBD1 (6 bases). In germline, CDR1 is SQVTM, CDR2 ANQGSEA. V was shortened by 5 bases and J by 1 base, with 11 bases between the two germline ends. The CDR3 is 13 amino acids. This chain's CDR3 is CSVPGQGNTEAFF. The CDR3 DNA sequence: TGCAGCGTTCCGGGACAAGGGAACACTGAAGCTTTCTTT.

This chain uses TRBV18 with TRBJ2-7; a weak D match, TRBD1 (7 bases). The CDR3 contains 12 residues. CDR1 is KGHSH and CDR2 is LQKENI in the germline V gene. The germline V and J ends were trimmed by 5 bases and 6 bases, with 11 bases remaining between them. The CDR3 region has the DNA TGTGCCAGCTCAGCGGGACAGCGCGAGCAGTACTTC. Protein sequence: CASSAGQREQYF.

This clone has only a few counts. The rearrangement uses TRBV6-5 and TRBJ2-1; TRBD1 matches 9 bases. This CDR3 has 14 amino acids. The V segment lost 6 bases and the J segment 7 bases; nucleotides outside the gene matches: 7. Germline V lookup: CDR1 MNHEY, CDR2 SVGAGI. CDR3 residues: CASREGQGMNEQFF. CDR3 DNA: TGTGCCAGCAGGGAGGGACAGGGTATGAATGAGCAGTTCTTC.